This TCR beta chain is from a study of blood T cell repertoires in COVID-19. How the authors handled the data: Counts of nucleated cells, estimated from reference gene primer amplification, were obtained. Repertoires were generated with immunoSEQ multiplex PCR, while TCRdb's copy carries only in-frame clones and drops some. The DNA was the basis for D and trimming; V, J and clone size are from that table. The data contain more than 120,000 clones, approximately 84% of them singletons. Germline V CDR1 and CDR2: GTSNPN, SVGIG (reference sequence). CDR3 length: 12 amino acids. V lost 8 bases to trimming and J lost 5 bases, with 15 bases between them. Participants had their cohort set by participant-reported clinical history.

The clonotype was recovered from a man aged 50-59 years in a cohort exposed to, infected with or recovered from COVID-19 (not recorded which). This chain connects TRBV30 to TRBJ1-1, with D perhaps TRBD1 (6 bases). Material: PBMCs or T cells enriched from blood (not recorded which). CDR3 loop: CARNRVETEAFF. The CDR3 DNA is TGTGCCCGCAACAGGGTCGAGACTGAAGCTTTCTTT.